Listed below are T cell receptor beta chains from one sample, sequenced in a study of cytomegalovirus exposure and HLA in healthy donors. Here immunoSEQ multiplex PCR was the method, and the copy in TCRdb shows in-frame clones only, minus some. The sample yields around 64,000 clones, about nine tenths seen once. Sequences were obtained from PBMCs. The receptors derive from a woman in her twenties or thirties in good health and CMV-seronegative. The CDR3 runs from the conserved cysteine through the conserved F or W. The D gene is left open where the match is weak. Not all rows give a size; the values are once, few, many and, for expanded clones, a class.

CASSYDGGSSSYEQYF | TGTGCCAGCAGTTACGATGGCGGGAGCTCCTCCTACGAGCAGTACTTC | TRBV6-5 | TRBD2 | TRBJ2-7 | NA
CASSVDPLTVQETQYF | TGTGCCAGCAGCGTAGATCCCTTGACAGTCCAAGAGACCCAGTACTTC | TRBV9 | NA | TRBJ2-5 | NA
CASSYTDRSNTEAFF | TGCGCCAGCAGCTACACAGACAGGTCGAACACTGAAGCTTTCTTT | TRBV5-1 | NA | TRBJ1-1 | NA
CASSLLTGLSYGYTF | TGTGCCAGCAGTTTGCTGACAGGGCTAAGCTATGGCTACACCTTC | TRBV28 | TRBD1 | TRBJ1-2 | NA
CASSEVLGGENIQYF | TGTGCCAGCAGTGAAGTGCTGGGAGGAGAAAACATTCAGTACTTC | TRBV6-1 | NA | TRBJ2-4 | NA
CASSWGQDTQYF | TGTGCCAGCAGCTGGGGACAGGATACGCAGTATTTT | TRBV5-4 | TRBD1 | TRBJ2-3 | NA
CAISERGGDEKLFF | TGTGCCATCAGTGAGAGGGGAGGGGATGAAAAACTGTTTTTT | TRBV10-3 | NA | TRBJ1-4 | NA
CASSSGTYYGYTF | TGTGCCAGCAGCAGCGGGACCTACTATGGCTACACCTTC | TRBV7-9 | NA | TRBJ1-2 | NA
CASSLGGAGGETQYF | TGTGCCAGCAGCTTGGGTGGGGCGGGAGGGGAGACCCAGTACTTC | TRBV5-4 | TRBD2 | TRBJ2-5 | NA
CASSRDRETNIQYF | TGTGCCAGCAGCCGGGACAGGGAAACCAACATTCAGTACTTC | TRBV14 | TRBD1 | TRBJ2-4 | NA
CASSPRGWAYEQYF | TGTGCCAGCAGCCCCAGGGGGTGGGCATACGAGCAGTACTTC | TRBV7-2 | TRBD1 | TRBJ2-7 | NA
CASSLSQVRKNIQYF | TGCGCCAGCAGCTTGTCACAGGTGAGGAAAAACATTCAGTACTTC | TRBV5-1 | NA | TRBJ2-4 | NA
CASSAGLISYNEQFF | TGTGCCAGCAGCGCAGGGTTGATAAGCTACAATGAGCAGTTCTTC | TRBV11-3 | NA | TRBJ2-1 | NA
CASSLAVGGWGTDTQYF | TGTGCCAGCAGCTTAGCTGTTGGGGGGTGGGGCACAGATACGCAGTATTTT | TRBV7-3 | NA | TRBJ2-3 | NA
CASSLVSGSGYEQYF | TGTGCCAGCAGCTTAGTTAGCGGGAGTGGGTACGAGCAGTACTTC | TRBV7-2 | TRBD2 | TRBJ2-7 | once
CASSLEAGSSTDTQYF | TGCGCCAGCAGCTTGGAGGCGGGCTCTAGCACAGATACGCAGTATTTT | TRBV5-1 | NA | TRBJ2-3 | NA
CASSLKVRATEAFF | TGTGCCAGCAGCTTAAAGGTCAGGGCCACTGAAGCTTTCTTT | TRBV7-2 | NA | TRBJ1-1 | NA
CASSSDRVNTEAFF | TGTGCCAGTAGTTCGGACAGGGTGAACACTGAAGCTTTCTTT | TRBV19 | TRBD1 | TRBJ1-1 | NA
CSVELAGGFDEQFF | TGCAGCGTTGAATTGGCAGGGGGCTTCGATGAGCAGTTCTTC | TRBV29-1 | TRBD1 | TRBJ2-1 | NA
CASSSFNTGELFF | TGTGCCAGCAGCTCCTTTAATACCGGGGAGCTGTTTTTT | TRBV11-2 | NA | TRBJ2-2 | NA
CASSPSIGQGGSEAFF | TGCGCCAGCAGCCCATCTATCGGACAGGGGGGGAGTGAAGCTTTCTTT | TRBV5-1 | TRBD1 | TRBJ1-1 | NA
CASSLEAGTSGFYEQYF | TGTGCCAGCAGCTTAGAAGCCGGGACTAGCGGGTTTTACGAGCAGTACTTC | TRBV11-2 | TRBD2 | TRBJ2-7 | NA
CASSVGLAEDTQYF | TGTGCCAGCAGCGTGGGACTAGCTGAAGATACGCAGTATTTT | TRBV5-6 | TRBD2 | TRBJ2-3 | NA
CASSGGLGNQPQHF | TGTGCCAGCAGTGGAGGTTTGGGCAATCAGCCCCAGCATTTT | TRBV2 | NA | TRBJ1-5 | NA
CASRGGLAGGYEQYF | TGTGCCAGCAGAGGAGGACTAGCGGGAGGGTACGAGCAGTACTTC | TRBV2 | TRBD2 | TRBJ2-7 | NA
CAWKRDRGGTGELFF | TGTGCCTGGAAGCGGGACAGGGGAGGCACCGGGGAGCTGTTTTTT | TRBV30 | TRBD1 | TRBJ2-2 | NA
CATATGGDHNYGYTF | TGTGCCACCGCGACAGGGGGCGACCATAACTATGGCTACACCTTC | TRBV19 | TRBD1 | TRBJ1-2 | NA
CASSLAGNTGELFF | TGCGCCAGCTCACTAGCGGGAAACACCGGGGAGCTGTTTTTT | TRBV4-3 | TRBD2 | TRBJ2-2 | NA
CASSHRGGGMNTEAFF | TGCGCCAGCAGCCATCGAGGGGGGGGGATGAACACTGAAGCTTTCTTT | TRBV4-1 | NA | TRBJ1-1 | NA
CAWSAGTLPSYEQYF | TGTGCCTGGAGTGCTGGGACATTGCCTTCCTACGAGCAGTACTTC | TRBV30 | NA | TRBJ2-7 | NA
CASSLVPSGSPGDTQYF | TGTGCCAGCAGCTTGGTCCCCAGCGGGAGTCCCGGGGATACGCAGTATTTT | TRBV5-6 | TRBD2 | TRBJ2-3 | NA
CASSQDHERDTQYF | TGCGCCAGCAGCCAAGATCACGAGAGAGATACGCAGTATTTT | TRBV4-3 | NA | TRBJ2-3 | NA
CASSLGRQGAYEQYF | TGTGCCAGCAGCTTAGGCCGACAGGGAGCCTACGAGCAGTACTTC | TRBV11-2 | TRBD1 | TRBJ2-7 | NA
CASSTWGVQETQYF | TGTGCCAGCAGCACTTGGGGAGTCCAAGAGACCCAGTACTTC | TRBV5-6 | NA | TRBJ2-5 | NA
CAWSVSGQGFYGYNEQFF | TGTGCCTGGAGTGTATCTGGACAGGGGTTTTACGGTTACAATGAGCAGTTCTTC | TRBV30 | TRBD1 | TRBJ2-1 | once
CASSQDSPGLDNEQFF | TGTGCCAGCAGCCAAGATTCTCCCGGACTAGACAATGAGCAGTTCTTC | TRBV4-2 | TRBD2 | TRBJ2-1 | NA
CASSENRLERSGYTF | TGTGCCAGCAGTGAAAACAGGTTGGAAAGAAGTGGCTACACCTTC | TRBV2 | NA | TRBJ1-2 | NA
CASGKGVNVLTF | TGTGCCAGCGGTAAGGGGGTCAACGTCCTGACTTTC | TRBV28 | NA | TRBJ2-6 | NA
CASSVGLAGVQDTQYF | TGTGCCAGCAGCGTAGGTCTAGCGGGAGTGCAGGATACGCAGTATTTT | TRBV9 | TRBD2 | TRBJ2-3 | once
CASSYRGSYEQYF | TGTGCCAGCAGTTACAGGGGCTCCTACGAGCAGTACTTC | TRBV27 | TRBD1 | TRBJ2-7 | NA
CSAWTSGSSEQYF | TGCAGCGCTTGGACTAGCGGGAGTTCCGAGCAGTACTTC | TRBV29-1 | TRBD2 | TRBJ2-7 | NA
CASSLDFSGSGSQTDTQYF | TGTGCCAGCAGCTTAGATTTTTCTGGTAGCGGGAGTCAGACAGATACGCAGTATTTT | TRBV11-3 | TRBD2 | TRBJ2-3 | NA
CASSLARTGLNYGYTF | TGTGCCAGCAGCTTAGCGAGAACAGGTCTTAACTATGGCTACACCTTC | TRBV7-8 | NA | TRBJ1-2 | NA
CASSLRPDRGLTDTQYF | TGTGCCAGCAGCTTACGTCCAGACAGGGGACTCACAGATACGCAGTATTTT | TRBV7-3 | TRBD1 | TRBJ2-3 | once
CASSDGQVKEETQYF | TGTGCCAGCAGCGACGGACAGGTAAAGGAAGAGACCCAGTACTTC | TRBV7-9 | TRBD1 | TRBJ2-5 | NA
CASSEGPTPEETQYF | TGTGCCAGCAGTGAAGGCCCAACTCCGGAGGAGACCCAGTACTTC | TRBV6-1 | NA | TRBJ2-5 | NA
CASRRQGASYEQYF | TGTGCCAGCAGGCGACAGGGGGCGTCCTACGAGCAGTACTTC | TRBV27 | TRBD1 | TRBJ2-7 | NA
CASSGRQGGAGNTIYF | TGTGCCAGTAGTGGTCGCCAGGGAGGGGCTGGAAACACCATATATTTT | TRBV19 | NA | TRBJ1-3 | NA
CASSYSSVGANVLTF | TGTGCCAGCAGTTACTCCTCCGTCGGGGCCAACGTCCTGACTTTC | TRBV6-5 | NA | TRBJ2-6 | few
CATSSNRGYEQYF | TGTGCCACCAGCAGCAACAGGGGGTACGAGCAGTACTTC | TRBV15 | TRBD1 | TRBJ2-7 | few
CASRTGLAGRGYNEQFF | TGTGCCAGCAGGACGGGACTAGCGGGGCGGGGGTACAATGAGCAGTTCTTC | TRBV27 | TRBD2 | TRBJ2-1 | NA
CASSKRTSISYEQYF | TGTGCCAGCAGTAAACGGACTAGCATATCCTACGAGCAGTACTTC | TRBV5-5 | TRBD2 | TRBJ2-7 | NA
CASSPKRAQETQYF | TGTGCCAGTAGCCCCAAGCGGGCCCAAGAGACCCAGTACTTC | TRBV19 | NA | TRBJ2-5 | once
CASSLGKDRLTDEQYF | TGTGCCAGCAGCTTAGGAAAGGACAGGTTGACGGACGAGCAGTACTTC | TRBV11-2 | TRBD1 | TRBJ2-7 | NA
CASSLGLLAGSYEQYF | TGTGCCAGCAGCTTAGGATTACTAGCGGGAAGCTACGAGCAGTACTTC | TRBV13 | TRBD2 | TRBJ2-7 | NA
CASNGQNTEAFF | TGCGCCAGCAATGGACAGAACACTGAAGCTTTCTTT | TRBV5-1 | NA | TRBJ1-1 | few
CASSRERERGLPYEQYF | TGTGCCAGCAGCAGAGAGAGAGAGCGAGGACTCCCCTACGAGCAGTACTTC | TRBV7-6 | NA | TRBJ2-7 | NA